One sample yielded the 11 T cell receptor beta chains listed below, sequenced in a study of T cell responses to AZD1222 COVID-19 vaccine. Profiling relied on immunoSEQ multiplex PCR, and the TCRdb table lists in-frame clones only, not all of them. The sample consists of under 150,000 clones, roughly 93% of them appearing once. This sample comprised peripheral blood, obtained 28 days after the second AZD1222 dose. The receptors were sampled from an adult who received the AZD1222 COVID-19 vaccine.

The V gene is TRBV2, the J gene TRBJ1-5; no firm D call. The germline gives CDR1 SNHLY, CDR2 FYNNEI. CDR3 length equals 15 residues. With 2 bases removed from V and 1 base from J, the gap between germline ends came to 9 bases. The CDR3 is CASSESGNSNQPQHF. The CDR3, as DNA: TGTGCCAGCAGTGAATCTGGGAACAGCAATCAGCCCCAGCATTTT.

In DNA form, the CDR3 reads TGTGCCAGCATTGCCCAGGTCAATCAGCCCCAGCATTTT. It yields the protein CASIAQVNQPQHF. This chain links TRBV6-9 with TRBJ1-5; no clear D gene. The CDR3 length is 13 residues. CDR1 and CDR2 from the germline V gene are MNHGY and SVAAGI. The V end was cut by 7 bases, the J end by 3 bases, with 10 bases between.

The CDR3 DNA reads as TGTGCCAGCAGGGAGGAGGGTACAGGGTATGGCTACACCTTC. Its translation is CASREEGTGYGYTF. The gene calls are TRBV2 and TRBJ1-2; weak D call: TRBD1 (6 bases). The ends were cut back, 6 bases at V and 5 bases at J, with 16 bases in the middle. In germline, CDR1 is SNHLY, CDR2 FYNNEI. This CDR3 region has 14 residues.

The chain combines TRBV18 with TRBJ1-1; D is undetermined. The germline gives CDR1 KGHSH, CDR2 LQKENI. The CDR3 sequence is 12 residues long. Trimming removed 4 bases from V and 4 bases from J, with 7 bases in between. The CDR3 coding sequence is TGTGCCAGCTCACAAATAGGCACTGAAGCTTTCTTT. Encoded protein: CASSQIGTEAFF.

This clone occurred a few times. The chain has TRBV7-2 and TRBJ1-1, with D possibly matching TRBD1 (6 bases). CDR1 is SGHTA and CDR2 is FQGNSA in the germline V gene. The ends were cut back, 5 bases at V and 9 bases at J, with 19 bases in the middle. The CDR3 spans 14 residues. In nucleotides, the CDR3 is TGTGCCAGCAGCCCACCTGGGGGCGGGTTCAAAGCTTTCTTT. Protein: CASSPPGGGFKAFF.

This chain uses TRBV5-8 with TRBJ1-2; weak D call: TRBD1 (5 bases). Trimming left V 4 bases short and J 6 bases short, with 13 bases between. Germline-derived CDR1 and CDR2 are SGHTS and YDEGEE. The CDR3 is 13 amino acids. The CDR3 here is CASSPKAGNGYTF. CDR3 bases: TGTGCCAGCAGCCCGAAGGCAGGGAATGGCTACACCTTC.

This clone occurred a few times. The V gene is TRBV5-4, the J gene TRBJ2-7, with 7 bases lining up with TRBD2. This CDR3 is 15 amino acids long. J was trimmed by 5 bases and V by 4 bases; bases with no gene match: 12. Per germline, CDR1 SGHNT and CDR2 YYREEE (reference sequence). CDR3 amino acids: CASSPGGGLVDEQYF. The DNA of the CDR3 is TGTGCCAGCAGCCCGGGGGGTGGGCTAGTTGACGAGCAGTACTTC.

This sequence joins TRBV2 and TRBJ2-7; tentative D call: TRBD1 (6 bases). V was cut by 3 bases and J by 1 base, with 13 bases left in between. Germline CDR1 and CDR2: SNHLY and FYNNEI. This CDR3 spans 15 amino acids. This CDR3 reads CASSDPGVGSYEQYF. The CDR3 nucleotides read TGTGCCAGCAGTGACCCAGGGGTCGGATCCTACGAGCAGTACTTC.

Concerning this clone itself: The junction departs from the called germline gene at one end, perhaps through a read error. The chain carries TRBV7-7 and TRBJ2-5; 15 bases fit TRBD2. This CDR3 region has 15 residues. Germline V gene data show CDR1 as SSHAT and CDR2 as FNYEAQ (reference sequence). CDR3 nucleotide sequence: TGTGCTAGCAGCTTGGGACTAGCGGGGGGAGAGACCCAGTACTTC. This gives the protein CASSLGLAGGETQYF. Variable domain in full (rest from reference TRBV7-7 and TRBJ2-5): GAGVSQSPRYKVTKRGQDVTLRCDPISSHATLYWYQQALGQGPEFLTYFNYEAQPDKSGLPSDRFSAERPEGSISTLTIQRTEQRDSAMYRCASSLGLAGGETQYFGPGTRLLVL.

The V and J genes are TRBV4-1 and TRBJ1-2; D may be TRBD1 (6 bases). This CDR3 is 13 amino acids long. The germline CDR1 and CDR2 sequences are MGHRA and YSYEKL. The germline V and J ends were trimmed by 5 bases and 10 bases, with 17 bases remaining between them. The DNA for the CDR3 is TGCGCCAGCAGCATGTTTGCAGGGGAAATCTACACCTTC. As protein: CASSMFAGEIYTF.

In DNA, the CDR3 is TGTGCCAGAAGCTTAGACAGGGGTCCCAATCAGCCCCAGCATTTT. Translated, it gives CARSLDRGPNQPQHF. This chain connects TRBV5-3 to TRBJ1-5, with 8 bases identical to TRBD1. TRBV5-3 qualifies as an ORF whose function is uncertain. CDR3 size: 15 residues. V lost 2 bases and J lost 3; bases outside the gene matches: 4.